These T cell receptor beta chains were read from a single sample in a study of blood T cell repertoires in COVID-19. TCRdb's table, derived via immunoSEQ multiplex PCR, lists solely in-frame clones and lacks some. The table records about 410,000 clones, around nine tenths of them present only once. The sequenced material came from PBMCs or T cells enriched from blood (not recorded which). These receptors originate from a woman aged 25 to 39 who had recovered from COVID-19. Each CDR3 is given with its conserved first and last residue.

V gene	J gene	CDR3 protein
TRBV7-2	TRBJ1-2	CASSELTGVYGYTF
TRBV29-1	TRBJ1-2	CSVALGGSYGYTF
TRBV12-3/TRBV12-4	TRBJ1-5	CASRAGGNQPQHF
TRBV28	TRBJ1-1	CASSLEGRNTEAFF
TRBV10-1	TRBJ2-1	CASSGGTSGYNEQFF
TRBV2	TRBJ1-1	CASSRERDTEAFF
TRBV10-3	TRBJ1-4	CAISSEGGSRGNEKLFF
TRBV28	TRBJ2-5	CASSFGQREYQETQYF
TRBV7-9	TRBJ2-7	CASSSGKHSYEQYF
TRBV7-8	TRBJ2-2	CASSDRMAGELFF
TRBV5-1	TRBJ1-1	CASSRDGGNTEAFF
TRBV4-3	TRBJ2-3	CASSQDSTPSTDTQYF
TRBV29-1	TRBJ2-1	CSVAGGSGSYNEQFF
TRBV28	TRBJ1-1	CATSGGATNTEAFF
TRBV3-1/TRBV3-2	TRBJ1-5	CASSQGRDRNQPQHF
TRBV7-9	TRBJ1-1	CASSRTGQQNTEAFF
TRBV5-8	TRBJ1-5	CASSFSSQVYQPQHF
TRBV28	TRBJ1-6	CASRLDRDNSPLHF
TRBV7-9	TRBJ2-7	CASSFDSYEQYF
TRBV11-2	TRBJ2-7	CASSPGAGSSYEQYF
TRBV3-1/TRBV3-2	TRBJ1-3	CASSLGEGGPGNTIYF
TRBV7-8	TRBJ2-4	CASSSDRVSKNIQYF
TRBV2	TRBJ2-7	CASSWDRSYEQYF
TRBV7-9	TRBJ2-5	CASSLRLAGGETQYF
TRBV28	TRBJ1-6	CASRRPVSGYNSPLHF
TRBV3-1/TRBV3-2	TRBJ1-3	CASSQIPPGLSSGNTIYF
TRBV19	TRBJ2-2	CASSRPSGRAGTGELFF
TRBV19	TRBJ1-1	CASSIIGRATFNAEAFF
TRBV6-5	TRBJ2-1	CASSYSSGNNEQFF
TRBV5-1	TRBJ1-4	CASSLTQGKEKLFF
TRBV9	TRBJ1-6	CASSFGVDSPLHF
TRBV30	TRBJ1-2	CAWSLGGPWDSNYGYTF
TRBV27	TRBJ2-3	CASSLGPTGADTQYF
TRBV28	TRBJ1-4	CASSLPGGTNEKLFF
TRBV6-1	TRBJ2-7	CASSERRVDEQYF
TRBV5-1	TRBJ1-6	CASRQGVNSPLHF
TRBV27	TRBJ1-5	CASSRQNNQPQHF
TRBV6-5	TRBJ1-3	CASSRGRGSGNTIYF
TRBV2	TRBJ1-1	CASSLGQFTEAFF
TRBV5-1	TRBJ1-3	CASSLKLAGTGGISGNTIYF
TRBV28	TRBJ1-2	CASRTAGTDYGYTF